The T cell receptor (beta chain) described here comes from a study of blood T cell repertoires in COVID-19. During active infection, Seattle patients enrolled and were then monitored through disease. This CDR3 has 14 amino acids. The germline gives CDR1 SGHTA, CDR2 FQGNSA. V shed 5 bases and J shed 2 bases, with 11 bases lying between them. The method was immunoSEQ multiplex PCR; TCRdb's version includes in-frame clones alone and lacks a portion of them. The data show roughly 130,000 clones, 84% seen once. The receptor's source is a man under 40 with COVID-19, enrolled during active disease. The chain combines TRBV7-2 with TRBJ2-3; possible D gene TRBD2, 5 bases. The sample consisted of peripheral blood. This CDR3 reads CASSLGLDTDTQYF. Written as DNA, the CDR3 is TGTGCCAGCAGCCTCGGACTTGACACAGATACGCAGTATTTT.